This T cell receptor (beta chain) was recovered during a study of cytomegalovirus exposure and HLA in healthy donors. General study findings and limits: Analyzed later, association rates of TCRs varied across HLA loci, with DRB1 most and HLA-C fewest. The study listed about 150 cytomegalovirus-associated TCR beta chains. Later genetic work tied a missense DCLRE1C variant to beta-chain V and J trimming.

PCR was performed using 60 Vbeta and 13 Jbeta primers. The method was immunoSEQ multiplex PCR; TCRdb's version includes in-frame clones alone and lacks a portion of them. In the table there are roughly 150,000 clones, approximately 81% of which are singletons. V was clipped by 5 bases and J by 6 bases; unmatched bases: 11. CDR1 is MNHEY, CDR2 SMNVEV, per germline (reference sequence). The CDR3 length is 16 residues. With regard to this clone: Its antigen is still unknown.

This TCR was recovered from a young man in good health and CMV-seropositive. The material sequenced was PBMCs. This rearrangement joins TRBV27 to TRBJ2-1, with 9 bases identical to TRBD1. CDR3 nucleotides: TGTGCCAGCAGTCAGCCGCCCGGGACAGGGCCCAATGAGCAGTTCTTC. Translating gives CASSQPPGTGPNEQFF.